The sequence of this T cell receptor (beta chain) was determined in a study of cytomegalovirus exposure and HLA in healthy donors. Across the study: A previous analysis identified 100 million or so unique TCR beta sequences derived from around 200 million T cells. Study findings and constraints: HLA restriction was apparent for most CMV-associated TCR beta chains in a later analysis.

To note about this clone: Its antigen remains unidentified.

60 Vbeta and 13 Jbeta primers were used in PCR. Clones were read by immunoSEQ multiplex PCR, and TCRdb kept only the in-frame ones, dropping some. The sample has about 170,000 clones; 80% to 90% are singletons. This sequence was found in a male donor in good health and CMV-seronegative. Material: PBMCs.

CDR3 loop: CASSLERTSGGDPDTQYF. The DNA for the CDR3 is TGTGCCAGCAGCTTAGAACGGACTAGCGGGGGTGATCCAGATACGCAGTATTTT. The chain has TRBV11-2 and TRBJ2-3, with TRBD2 matching 13 bases. The CDR3 runs to 18 residues. With 0 bases clipped from V and 4 bases from J, the junction kept 7 bases outside the gene matches. Germline V CDR1 and CDR2: SGHAT, FQNNGV.